The next 4 T cell receptor beta chains were all read from a single sample in a study of blood T cell repertoires in COVID-19. Some clones are missing from TCRdb's copy, which holds only in-frame ones; the method was immunoSEQ multiplex PCR. The sample lists nearly 55,000 clones, over 70% occurring once. Source material: peripheral blood. These TCRs come from a human donor with active or convalescent COVID-19. The donor label of this sample is uncertain.

The genes are TRBV29-1 and TRBJ2-7; 7 bases are a match to TRBD1. J gave up 1 base and V 4 bases, and 1 base lay outside the gene matches. CDR1 SQVTM and CDR2 ANQGSEA come from the germline V gene. This CDR3 contains 12 residues. The DNA for the CDR3 is TGCAGCGTTGGACAGGGATCCTACGAGCAGTACTTC. As protein: CSVGQGSYEQYF.

V usage is TRBV19 and J usage is TRBJ2-4; tentatively, D is TRBD1 (6 bases). Germline V lookup: CDR1 LNHDA, CDR2 SQIVND (reference sequence). V was cut by 7 bases and J by 3 bases, with 10 bases left in between. The CDR3 loop spans 13 amino acids. Written as DNA, the CDR3 is TGTGCCAGTACGCAGGGGCTCAAAAACATTCAGTACTTC. Its translation: CASTQGLKNIQYF.

V usage is TRBV6-5 and J usage is TRBJ1-1, with a possible D match to TRBD1 (6 bases). Trimming removed 8 bases from V and 3 bases from J, with 10 bases in between. CDR1 MNHEY and CDR2 SVGAGI come from the germline V gene. The CDR3 length is 12 residues. CDR3: CASVQGYTEAFF. DNA of the CDR3: TGTGCCAGCGTACAGGGATACACTGAAGCTTTCTTT.

The chain uses TRBV12-3 or TRBV12-4 and TRBJ1-1, with 8 bases that match TRBD1. The CDR3 sequence is 11 residues long. V gave up 5 bases and J gave up 10 bases; unmatched junction bases: 3. CDR3 loop: CASSGTGGAFF. The CDR3 DNA reads as TGTGCCAGCAGTGGAACAGGGGGAGCTTTCTTT.